These 19 T cell receptor beta chains came from one sample sequenced in a study of T cell responses to AZD1222 COVID-19 vaccine (dated by TCRdb to the early 2020s). The library relied on the immunoSEQ multiplex PCR assay. TCRdb holds this immuneACCESS table with in-frame rearrangements only. Some clones are missing; in checked studies, unresolved V genes explain under half, and the rest has no known cause. For this sample there are around 91,000 clones; just over 90% appear just once. The ten most abundant clones make up around 8.6% of the sample. In light of the paper, this sample's time point label describes: about 28 days (+/-7) after the second vaccine dose. The starting material was peripheral blood, obtained 28 days after the second AZD1222 dose. All receptors come from an adult who received the AZD1222 COVID-19 vaccine.

Turning to this clone: This same CDR3 is encoded by further DNA sequences in the sample. V usage is TRBV7-2 and J usage is TRBJ1-3, with D unclear. Trimming removed 2 bases at V and 0 bases at J, with 5 bases between. Germline CDR1 reads SGHTA; CDR2 reads FQGNSA. This CDR3 is 14 amino acids long. CDR3 sequence: CASSLLRSGNTIYF. CDR3 nucleotides: TGTGCCAGCAGCTTATTACGCTCTGGAAACACCATATATTTT.

The chain employs TRBV25-1 and TRBJ2-1; no firm D call. This CDR3 has 12 amino acids. V gave up 3 bases and J gave up 6 bases, with 6 bases separating them. Germline assignment: CDR1 MGHDK and CDR2 SYGVNS. The CDR3 DNA follows: TGTGCCAGCAGTGATTTGGTCAATGAGCAGTTCTTC. Its protein product is CASSDLVNEQFF.

The chain has TRBV20-1 and TRBJ2-7; 8 bases are a match to TRBD1. The CDR3 is 11 amino acids. J was trimmed by 3 bases and V by 8 bases; bases with no gene match: 3. From germline, CDR1 is DFQATT and CDR2 SNEGSKA (reference sequence). The CDR3 region has the DNA TGCAGTTGGGACAGGAGCTACGAGCAGTACTTC. Translation: CSWDRSYEQYF.

The chain carries TRBV5-1 and TRBJ1-4; the D is unclear. CDR1 is SGHRS and CDR2 is YFSETQ in the germline V gene. Trimming left V 0 bases short and J 8 bases short, with 11 bases between. This CDR3 comprises 14 residues. The chain's CDR3 is CASSLVGVGEKLFF. CDR3 sequence (DNA): TGCGCCAGCAGCTTGGTGGGTGTAGGGGAAAAACTGTTTTTT.

In its sample, this clone was seen a few times. This chain joins TRBV6-1 and TRBJ1-2; D gene uncertain. There are 14 residues in the CDR3. V lost 0 bases, J lost 7 bases, and 12 bases lay in between. The germline V gene encodes CDR1 MNHNS and CDR2 SASEGT. CDR3 DNA sequence: TGTGCCAGCAGTGAAGCCAGCGGAGGTAGTGGCTACACCTTC. Translated: CASSEASGGSGYTF.

The chain is built from TRBV3-1 (or the pseudogene TRBV3-2) and TRBJ2-1; 7 bases line up with TRBD2. Germline V CDR1 and CDR2: LGHDT, YNNKEL (reference sequence). The CDR3 runs to 15 residues. V shed 4 bases and J 3 bases; nucleotides not matched to a gene: 6. In DNA form, the CDR3 reads TGTGCCAGCAGCCCGGGGGTAGCGGGCTACAATGAGCAGTTCTTC. Amino acid sequence: CASSPGVAGYNEQFF.

This rearrangement joins TRBV7-2 to TRBJ2-3; 8 bases align to TRBD2. The V gene end was trimmed by 5 bases and the J gene end by 4 bases; junction bases not matched to a gene: 17. CDR3 length: 18 residues. Germline V gene data show CDR1 as SGHTA and CDR2 as FQGNSA. The CDR3 nucleotides read TGTGCCAGCAGCCCTGGGACTAGAGGTTTTGGGTCCGCAGATACGCAGTATTTT. Translation gives CASSPGTRGFGSADTQYF.

The V gene is TRBV2, the J gene TRBJ2-7; weak D call: TRBD2 (5 bases). CDR3 length: 11 residues. Trimming left V 8 bases short and J 3 bases short, with 8 bases between. Germline values: CDR1 SNHLY, CDR2 FYNNEI. The CDR3 DNA reads TGTGCCAGCCTGGACTTCTACGAGCAGTACTTC. Translated: CASLDFYEQYF. Based on the CDR3 plus reference TRBV2 and TRBJ2-7, the full variable domain is EPEVTQTPSHQVTQMGQEVILRCVPISNHLYFYWYRQILGQKVEFLVSFYNNEISEKSEIFDDQFSVERPDGSNFTLKIRSTKLEDSAMYFCASLDFYEQYFGPGTRLTVT.

CDR3 coding DNA: TGTGCCAGTAGTATAGTCGAGGTGGGGGGAGAGCAGTTCTTC. The encoded protein is CASSIVEVGGEQFF. This chain links TRBV19 with TRBJ2-1, with D possibly matching TRBD2 (6 bases). CDR1 and CDR2 from the germline V gene are LNHDA and SQIVND (reference sequence). Trimming took off 1 base at V and 10 bases at J, with 14 bases between the two ends. This CDR3 comprises 14 residues.

This clone was detected a few times. V is TRBV5-1 and J is TRBJ1-1; maybe TRBD1 (6 bases). Trimming removed 3 bases from V and 8 bases from J, with 11 bases in between. The CDR3 spans 12 residues. Germline V gives CDR1 SGHRS, CDR2 YFSETQ. CDR3 region: CASSWTGTEAFF. CDR3 DNA: TGCGCCAGCAGCTGGACCGGGACAGAAGCTTTCTTT.

V and J are TRBV3-1 (or the pseudogene TRBV3-2) and TRBJ1-5, with D maybe TRBD1 (5 bases). The CDR3 spans 14 residues. Trimming removed 3 bases from V and 7 bases from J, with 13 bases in between. The V gene's germline CDR1 is LGHDT and CDR2 YNNKEL (reference sequence). The CDR3 DNA reads TGTGCCAGCAGCCAGAGGGTCGGGGCCCAGCCCCAGCATTTT. Translating it yields CASSQRVGAQPQHF.

The chain carries TRBV6-4 and TRBJ1-6; weak D call: TRBD1 (6 bases). The CDR3 consists of 20 residues. Deletions cut 1 base from V and 0 bases from J, with 19 bases between. Germline V gives CDR1 MRHNA, CDR2 SNTAGT. The CDR3 loop is CASSDWRGVASSSYNSPLHF. The CDR3 DNA is TGTGCCAGCAGTGACTGGAGGGGGGTAGCCTCGAGCTCCTATAATTCACCCCTCCACTTT.

The rearrangement links TRBV4-1 to TRBJ2-1, with D maybe TRBD2 (5 bases). The CDR3 is 16 residues long. The germline gives CDR1 MGHRA, CDR2 YSYEKL. Trimming took 1 base from V and 2 from J, leaving 12 bases between them. Here the CDR3 reads CASSQALAVPYNEQFF. CDR3 DNA: TGCGCCAGCAGCCAAGCCCTAGCCGTTCCCTACAATGAGCAGTTCTTC.

The chain uses TRBV3-1 (or the pseudogene TRBV3-2) and TRBJ1-3, with no clear D. The CDR3 loop spans 16 amino acids. With 0 bases removed from V and 0 bases from J, the gap between germline ends came to 9 bases. The germline V gene has CDR1 LGHDT and CDR2 YNNKEL (reference sequence). The CDR3, as DNA: TGTGCCAGCAGCCAAGACGCGCCACACTCTGGAAACACCATATATTTT. It yields the protein CASSQDAPHSGNTIYF.

As to this clone: A read error may account for a junction end that differs from germline. The rearrangement uses TRBV28 and TRBJ1-2; 7 bases are a match to TRBD1. The CDR3 spans 14 residues. Germline CDR1 reads MDHEN; CDR2 reads SYDVKM. The CDR3 DNA reads as TGTGCCGGCAGGTCCGGGACAGCCAACTATGGCTACACCTTC. Amino acid sequence: CAGRSGTANYGYTF.

The V call is TRBV19, the J call TRBJ1-4; D may be TRBD1 (5 bases). This CDR3 region has 15 residues. Trimming cost V 8 bases and J 0 bases, with 13 bases left between them. Looked up from germline, CDR1 is LNHDA and CDR2 is SQIVND (reference sequence). CDR3 in amino acids: CASGDSPTTNEKLFF. In DNA, the CDR3 is TGTGCCAGTGGCGACAGCCCAACAACTAATGAAAAACTGTTTTTT.

This sequence joins TRBV5-1 and TRBJ2-6; D is possibly TRBD2 (6 bases). Germline assignment: CDR1 SGHRS and CDR2 YFSETQ. This CDR3 has 17 amino acids. Trimming stripped 4 bases from V and 0 bases from J, with 14 bases between. The CDR3 protein is CASSPGTGASGANVLTF. The CDR3 DNA sequence: TGCGCCAGCAGCCCCGGGACGGGAGCCTCTGGGGCCAACGTCCTGACTTTC.

The chain recombines TRBV7-9 with TRBJ2-1; D is undetermined. The germline gives CDR1 SEHNR, CDR2 FQNEAQ (reference sequence). CDR3 length: 16 amino acids. Trimming left V 3 bases short and J 5 bases short, with 17 bases between. The CDR3 spells CASSFGRGPQDNEQFF. The CDR3 DNA is TGTGCCAGCAGCTTCGGGCGAGGACCTCAGGACAATGAGCAGTTCTTC.

CDR3 in amino acids: CASSFSGLTDTQYF. The CDR3 DNA sequence: TGTGCCAGCAGTTTTAGCGGTCTCACAGATACGCAGTATTTT. The gene calls are TRBV6-4 and TRBJ2-3; TRBD2 might be the D (6 bases). There are 14 residues in the CDR3. V was cut by 5 bases and J by 2 bases, with 11 bases left in between. Looked up from germline, CDR1 is MRHNA and CDR2 is SNTAGT.